The source of this T cell receptor beta chain is a study of technical replicates of blood from a handful of donors. The CDR3 extends over 13 amino acids. From germline, CDR1 is SQVTM and CDR2 ANQGSEA. Trimming took 4 bases from V and 2 from J, leaving 11 bases between them. The assay was immunoSEQ multiplex PCR, and TCRdb's table has in-frame clones only and misses some. The sample shows about 14,000 clones, about 82% of them seen only once. Sequenced: PBMCs. The V gene is TRBV29-1, the J gene TRBJ1-1, with a possible D match to TRBD1 (5 bases). This TCR was recovered from a human donor in good health. The CDR3 sequence: CSVVEQANTEAFF. The CDR3 region has the DNA TGCAGCGTTGTAGAACAGGCCAACACTGAAGCTTTCTTT.